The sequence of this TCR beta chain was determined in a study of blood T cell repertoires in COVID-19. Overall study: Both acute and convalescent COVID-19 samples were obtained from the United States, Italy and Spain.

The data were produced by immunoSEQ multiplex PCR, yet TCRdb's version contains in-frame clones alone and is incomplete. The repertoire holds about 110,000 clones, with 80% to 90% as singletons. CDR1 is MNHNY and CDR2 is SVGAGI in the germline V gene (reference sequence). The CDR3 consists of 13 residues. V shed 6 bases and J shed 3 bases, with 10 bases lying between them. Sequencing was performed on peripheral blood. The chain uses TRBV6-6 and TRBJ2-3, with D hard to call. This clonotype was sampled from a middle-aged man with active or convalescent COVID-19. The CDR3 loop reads CASRATRTDTQYF. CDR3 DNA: TGTGCCAGCAGAGCGACGAGGACAGATACGCAGTATTTT.